A single sample gave rise to the 3 T cell receptor beta chains below, sequenced in a study of neoadjuvant anti-PD-1 for oral cavity cancer. The assay was immunoSEQ multiplex PCR, and TCRdb's table has in-frame clones only and misses some. The sample carries some 33,000 clones, 87% recorded once. This specimen consisted of PBMCs, obtained before nivolumab (anti-PD-1) treatment. The receptors here all came from a person between 35 and 79 years old with oral cavity squamous cell carcinoma.

This CDR3 is CASSQAGDGTYEQYF. The DNA for the CDR3 is TGCGCCAGCAGCCAAGCGGGGGACGGCACCTACGAGCAGTACTTC. The V and J genes are TRBV4-3 and TRBJ2-7; possible D gene TRBD2, 6 bases. Germline CDR1 reads LGHNA; CDR2 reads YSLEER. V was cut by 1 base and J by 2 bases, with 12 bases left in between. This CDR3 comprises 15 residues.

This clone was counted once. The V gene is TRBV28, the J gene TRBJ2-5, with TRBD1 identical over 9 bases. The V segment lost 5 bases and the J segment 5 bases; nucleotides outside the gene matches: 9. CDR1 is MDHEN, CDR2 SYDVKM, per germline. This CDR3 region has 15 residues. The CDR3 spells CASSPRTGARETQYF. The CDR3 DNA sequence: TGTGCCAGCAGTCCCAGGACAGGGGCCCGGGAGACCCAGTACTTC. The variable domain in full, with the rest retrieved from reference TRBV28 and TRBJ2-5, is DVKVTQSSRYLVKRTGEKVFLECVQDMDHENMFWYRQDPGLGLRLIYFSYDVKMKEKGDIPEGYSVSREKKERFSLILESASTNQTSMYLCASSPRTGARETQYFGPGTRLLVL.

The V gene is TRBV9, the J gene TRBJ2-2; the match to TRBD2 covers 11 bases. Germline CDR1 is SGDLS and CDR2 is YYNGEE. The CDR3 sequence is 18 residues long. V shed 0 bases and J 4 bases; nucleotides not matched to a gene: 8. CDR3 region: CASSVASSGGSGTGELFF. CDR3 coding DNA: TGTGCCAGCAGCGTAGCTTCTAGCGGGGGGTCGGGCACCGGGGAGCTGTTTTTT.